This note documents a single T cell receptor (beta chain) sequence. This specimen belongs to a study of blood T cell repertoires in COVID-19. Study in general: In each case, the material was cDNA or gDNA derived from T cells, B-cell-depleted T cells, or PBMCs.

Methods used by the authors: Using reference gene primer amplification, nucleated cell counts were estimated. Sequencing was performed with immunoSEQ multiplex PCR; in TCRdb, only in-frame clones are kept and a portion is missing. D and trimming were read from the DNA, whereas the V and J calls and clone size are those reported in that table. The sample has approximately 230,000 clones, roughly 80% seen once. Germline V gene data show CDR1 as MDHEN and CDR2 as SYDVKM. This CDR3 contains 13 residues. J lost 6 bases, V lost 4 bases, and 5 bases had no gene match. The sequencing sample was made of peripheral blood. V and J are TRBV28 and TRBJ2-7; 8 bases are shared with TRBD1. The receptor was derived from a woman aged 40-49 years with active or convalescent COVID-19. The CDR3 sequence is CASSSTGEREQYV. Written as DNA, the CDR3 is TGTGCCAGCAGTTCGACAGGGGAACGCGAGCAGTACGTC.